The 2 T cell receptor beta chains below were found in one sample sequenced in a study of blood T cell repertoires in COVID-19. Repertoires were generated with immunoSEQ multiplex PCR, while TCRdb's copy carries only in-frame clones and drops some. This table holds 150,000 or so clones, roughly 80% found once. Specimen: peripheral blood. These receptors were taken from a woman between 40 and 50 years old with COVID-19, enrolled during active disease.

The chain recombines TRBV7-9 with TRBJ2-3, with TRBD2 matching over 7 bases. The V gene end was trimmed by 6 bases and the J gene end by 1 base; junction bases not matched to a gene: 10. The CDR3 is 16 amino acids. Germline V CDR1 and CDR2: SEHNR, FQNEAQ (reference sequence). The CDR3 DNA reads TGTGCCAGCAGAAATAAAGGGCGGGAGCGCACAGATACGCAGTATTTT. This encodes CASRNKGRERTDTQYF.

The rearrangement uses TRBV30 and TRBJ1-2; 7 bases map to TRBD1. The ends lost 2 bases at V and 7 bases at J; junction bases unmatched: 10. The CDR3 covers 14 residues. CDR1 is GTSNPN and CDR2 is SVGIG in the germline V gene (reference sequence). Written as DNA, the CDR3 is TGTGCCTGGAGTTTTCCGACAGGGTTTGGTGGCTACACCTTC. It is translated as CAWSFPTGFGGYTF.